This entry describes one T cell receptor (beta chain). The antigen remains undetermined. Other DNA sequences from this sample encode an identical CDR3 as well. The data were produced by immunoSEQ multiplex PCR, yet TCRdb's version contains in-frame clones alone and is incomplete. The table shows 46,000 or so clones, with about 90% occurring only once. The data are from a study of Tregs in tolerant kidney transplant recipients. Regarding the study as a whole: Validation in larger populations is needed because few patients were studied. Expanding Tregs on activated donor B cells appeared to best identify donor-specific TCRbeta clones.

Thawed PBMCs were FACS-sorted into unstimulated CD4+CD25+CD127- regulatory T cells, CD4+CD25- non-regulatory cells, CD4 and CD8 cells. An overnight rest at 37°C with approximately 180 IU/ml IL-2 preceded regulatory T cell sorting from thawed PBMCs. The clonotype originates from a human donor in good health. Sequenced: Tregs from blood.

This CDR3 reads CASSVNSGAFTGELFF. The CDR3 coding sequence is TGTGCCAGCAGTGTAAATAGCGGGGCTTTCACCGGGGAGCTGTTTTTT. This sequence joins TRBV2 and TRBJ2-2; 8 bases fit TRBD2. The CDR3 is 16 residues long. After removal of 4 bases from V and 4 bases from J, the junction contained 8 bases not matched to a gene. In germline, CDR1 is SNHLY, CDR2 FYNNEI.